One T cell receptor (beta chain) is described in this entry. Its antigen is unknown. The CDR3 covers 18 residues. Trimming left V 0 bases short and J 4 bases short, with 20 bases between. Germline V gene lookup returns CDR1 ENHRY and CDR2 SYGVKD. The data derive from a study of shared clonotypes between healthy human individuals. For each subset, genomic DNA was distributed in equal portions over several immunoSEQ plates. Profiled with immunoSEQ multiplex PCR; TCRdb holds only in-frame clones, not every one. Among about 480,000 clones listed, around 79% were seen once. Adults of Caucasian background living in Nashville, Tennessee made up all donors. Unsorted samples, those not sorted, used approximately 100 million PBMCs for genomic DNA. Broader study findings: Investigators expected sequencing depth to affect clonotype sharing among donors.

The chain recombines TRBV10-3 with TRBJ2-3; possible D gene TRBD2, 5 bases. This TCR came from a woman aged 40 to 55 in good health. Some clones in this sample may be carry-over from other donors' samples. The sequencing input was PBMCs. The CDR3 nucleotides are TGTGCCATCAGTGAGTCGAGTGGAAGGCTAGCTCGCGCAGATACGCAGTATTTT. This sequence encodes CAISESSGRLARADTQYF.